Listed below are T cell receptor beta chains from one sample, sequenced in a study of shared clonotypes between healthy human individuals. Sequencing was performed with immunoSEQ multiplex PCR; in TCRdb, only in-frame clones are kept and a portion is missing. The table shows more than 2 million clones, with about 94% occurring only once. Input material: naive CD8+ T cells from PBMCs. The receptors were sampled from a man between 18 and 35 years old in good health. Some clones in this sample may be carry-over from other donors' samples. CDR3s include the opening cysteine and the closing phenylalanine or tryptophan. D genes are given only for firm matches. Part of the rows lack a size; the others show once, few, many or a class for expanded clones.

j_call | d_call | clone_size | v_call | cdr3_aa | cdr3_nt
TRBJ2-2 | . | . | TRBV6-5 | CASSPNRNSGELFF | TGTGCCAGCAGTCCGAACAGGAATTCCGGGGAGCTGTTTTTT
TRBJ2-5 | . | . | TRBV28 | CASSFPWEETQYF | TGTGCCAGCAGTTTCCCCTGGGAAGAGACCCAGTACTTC
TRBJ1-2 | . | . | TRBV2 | CASIRGGYTF | TGTGCCAGCATTAGGGGCGGCTACACCTTC
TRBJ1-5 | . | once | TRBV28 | CASKPQNQPQHF | TGTGCCAGCAAACCACAGAATCAGCCCCAGCATTTT
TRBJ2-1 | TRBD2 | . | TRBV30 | CAWLGLAGDSSYNEQFF | TGTGCCTGGTTGGGACTAGCGGGAGATAGCTCCTACAATGAGCAGTTCTTC
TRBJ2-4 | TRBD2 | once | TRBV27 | CASSKREERNIQYF | TGTGCCAGTTCAAAGCGGGAGGAGAGGAACATTCAGTACTTC
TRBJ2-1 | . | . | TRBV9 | CASSGLVGLNEQFF | TGTGCCAGCAGCGGGCTAGTAGGGCTCAATGAGCAGTTCTTC
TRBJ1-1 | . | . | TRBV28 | CASSSGAQAEAFF | TGTGCCAGCAGTTCGGGGGCGCAGGCTGAAGCTTTCTTT
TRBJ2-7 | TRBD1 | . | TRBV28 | CASSLEVGTGAHEQYF | TGTGCCAGCAGTTTGGAGGTTGGGACAGGGGCCCACGAGCAGTACTTC
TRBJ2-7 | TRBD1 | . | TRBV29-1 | CSHTTGAADEQYF | TGCAGTCACACTACAGGGGCAGCCGACGAGCAGTACTTC
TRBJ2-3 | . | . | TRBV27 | CASSFVLGRGADTQYF | TGTGCCAGCAGTTTTGTTTTAGGGAGGGGGGCAGATACGCAGTATTTT
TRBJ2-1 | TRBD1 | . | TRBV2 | CASLDRGRLDEQFF | TGTGCCAGCCTCGACAGGGGGCGCTTAGATGAGCAGTTCTTC
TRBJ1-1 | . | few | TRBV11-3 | CASSLPGGEAFF | TGTGCCAGCAGCTTGCCGGGGGGTGAAGCTTTCTTT
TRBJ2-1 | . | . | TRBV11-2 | CASSPALGGFNEQFF | TGTGCCAGCAGCCCAGCACTAGGCGGCTTCAATGAGCAGTTCTTC
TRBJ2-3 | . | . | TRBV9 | CASSHIPERATDTQYF | TGTGCCAGCAGCCATATACCGGAGCGGGCCACAGATACGCAGTATTTT
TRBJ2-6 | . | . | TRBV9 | CASEGRTTDYHLGGANVLTF | TGTGCCAGCGAAGGACGGACCACGGATTATCACCTGGGTGGGGCCAACGTCCTGACTTTC
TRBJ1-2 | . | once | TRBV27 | CASSLSGGGYGYTF | TGTGCCAGCAGTTTATCAGGGGGAGGCTATGGCTACACCTTC
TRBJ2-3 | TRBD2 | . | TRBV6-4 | CASSTTSGLGTDTQYF | TGTGCCAGCAGTACTACTAGCGGGTTGGGCACAGATACGCAGTATTTT
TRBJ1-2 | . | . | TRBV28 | CASAGGNYGYTF | TGTGCCAGCGCCGGCGGTAACTATGGCTACACCTTC
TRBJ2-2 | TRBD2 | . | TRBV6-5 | CASKIAGAGTGELFF | TGTGCCAGCAAAATAGCGGGAGCGGGGACCGGGGAGCTGTTTTTT
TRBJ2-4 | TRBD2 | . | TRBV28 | CASSPGLEEIAKNIQYF | TGTGCCAGCAGCCCAGGACTAGAAGAGATCGCCAAAAACATTCAGTACTTC
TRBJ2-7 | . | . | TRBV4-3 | CASSQDQGLSYEQYF | TGCGCCAGCAGCCAAGATCAGGGACTCTCCTACGAGCAGTACTTC
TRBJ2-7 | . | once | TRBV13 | CASSLAGTFPPEQYF | TGTGCCAGCAGCTTAGCTGGGACTTTTCCGCCCGAGCAGTACTTC
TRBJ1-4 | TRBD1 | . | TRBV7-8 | CASSATGGEKLFF | TGTGCCAGCAGCGCGACAGGGGGTGAAAAACTGTTTTTT
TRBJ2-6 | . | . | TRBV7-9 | CASSSTWTLTEPGANVLTF | TGTGCCAGCAGCTCGACCTGGACCCTGACAGAACCCGGGGCCAACGTCCTGACTTTC
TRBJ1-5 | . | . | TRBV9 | CASSDLGSNQPQHF | TGTGCCAGCAGCGACCTGGGTAGCAATCAGCCCCAGCATTTT
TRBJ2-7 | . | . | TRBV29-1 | CSVGGDYEQYF | TGCAGCGTTGGCGGGGATTACGAGCAGTACTTC
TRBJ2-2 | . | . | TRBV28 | CASSFTLRAGRTGELFF | TGTGCCAGCAGTTTTACCCTTCGTGCAGGGCGGACCGGGGAGCTGTTTTTT
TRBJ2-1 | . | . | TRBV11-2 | CASSLSNSHNEQFF | TGTGCCAGCAGCTTAAGTAACAGTCACAATGAGCAGTTCTTC
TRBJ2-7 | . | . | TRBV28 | CASSLGSAYEQYF | TGTGCCAGCAGCTTGGGCAGTGCCTACGAGCAGTACTTC
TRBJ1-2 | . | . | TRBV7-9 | CASSPPSADYYGYTF | TGTGCCAGCAGCCCCCCTTCGGCTGACTACTATGGCTACACCTTC
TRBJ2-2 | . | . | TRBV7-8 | CASSLAPGPSPNTGELFF | TGTGCCAGCAGCTTAGCTCCGGGTCCGAGCCCGAACACCGGGGAGCTGTTTTTT
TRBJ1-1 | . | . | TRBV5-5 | CASSLSDVEAFF | TGTGCCAGCAGCTTGAGTGATGTTGAAGCTTTCTTT
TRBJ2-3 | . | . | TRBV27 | CASSFGTTPSDTQYF | TGTGCCAGCAGTTTTGGGACCACCCCTTCAGATACGCAGTATTTT
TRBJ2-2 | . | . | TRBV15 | CATSRAVGGELFF | TGTGCCACCAGCAGAGCGGTGGGCGGGGAGCTGTTTTTT
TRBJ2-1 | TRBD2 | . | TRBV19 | CASSIGLAGAPLQFF | TGTGCCAGTAGTATCGGGCTAGCGGGAGCTCCACTGCAGTTCTTC
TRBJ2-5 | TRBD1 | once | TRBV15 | CATSRGNRGQETQYF | TGTGCCACCAGCAGAGGGAACAGGGGACAAGAGACCCAGTACTTC
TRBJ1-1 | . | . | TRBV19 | CASSPEEGMNTEAFF | TGTGCCAGTAGTCCAGAGGAGGGGATGAACACTGAAGCTTTCTTT
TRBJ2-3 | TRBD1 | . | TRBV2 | CACLPGQETDTQYF | TGTGCCTGTTTACCGGGACAGGAAACAGATACGCAGTATTTT
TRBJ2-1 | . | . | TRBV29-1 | CSAYGRGESYNEQFF | TGCAGCGCTTATGGCCGTGGGGAGTCCTACAATGAGCAGTTCTTC
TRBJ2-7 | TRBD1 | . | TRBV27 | CASRITGTGLYEQYF | TGTGCCAGCAGGATCACCGGGACAGGGCTGTACGAGCAGTACTTC
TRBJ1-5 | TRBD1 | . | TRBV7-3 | CASSLMWTGRVLGRNQPQHF | TGTGCCAGCAGCTTAATGTGGACAGGGAGGGTTTTAGGTCGAAATCAGCCCCAGCATTTT
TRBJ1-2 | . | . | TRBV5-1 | CASSLAGLSRGPNYGYTF | TGCGCCAGCAGCTTGGCCGGGCTGAGTAGGGGACCTAACTATGGCTACACCTTC
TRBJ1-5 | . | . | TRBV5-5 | CASSLFGKIGGNQPQHF | TGTGCCAGCAGCTTGTTCGGGAAGATAGGGGGCAATCAGCCCCAGCATTTT
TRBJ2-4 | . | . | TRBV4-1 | CASSPLRGELAKNIQYF | TGCGCCAGCAGTCCGCTTCGCGGGGAGCTAGCCAAAAACATTCAGTACTTC